This T cell receptor beta chain was captured in a study of CD8 T cells in ankylosing spondylitis. Study-wide findings and caveats: Seven or eight highly homologous variants formed a TCR beta motif that appeared characteristic of ankylosing spondylitis blood. Earlier literature documents some of the motif variants in reactive arthritis synovial fluid and blood. As for the disease-linked clones, they showed a CD8+ phenotype and occurred at relatively low frequencies in peripheral blood.

This clonotype was counted only a few times. The antigen is undetermined. A much larger clone differs by one base, so this may be a read error. Using quantitative 5'-RACE with molecular barcodes, the authors made TCR beta libraries. TCRdb ran MiXCR on the 5' RACE reads and lists one entry per CDR3 protein. The data contain about 30,000 distinct CDR3 sequences, about 5.2% of them singletons. The germline V gene has CDR1 SGDLS and CDR2 YYNGEE. The CDR3 sequence is 15 residues long. The chain carries TRBV9 and TRBJ2-7; TRBD2 aligns across 10 bases. The receptor was derived from a female donor with ankylosing spondylitis or in good health (not recorded which). Sequencing input: blood, either unsorted or a sorted T cell fraction (not recorded which). CDR3 residues: CASSVVPSGSYEQSF. CDR3 coding DNA: TGTGCCAGCAGCGTAGTTCCTAGCGGGAGTTACGAGCAGTCCTTC. Based on the CDR3 plus reference TRBV9 and TRBJ2-7, the full variable domain is DSGVTQTPKHLITATGQRVTLRCSPRSGDLSVYWYQQSLDQGLQFLIQYYNGEERAKGNILERFSAQQFPDLHSELNLSSLELGDSALYFCASSVVPSGSYEQSFGPGTRLTVT.